This passage covers 21 T cell receptor beta chains from one sample sequenced in a study of identical twins. MiXCR, run by TCRdb on the 5' RACE reads, gives a single entry per CDR3 protein. Of 1.5 million to 2 million distinct CDR3 sequences listed, roughly a third are singletons. The sequenced material came from cord blood. These receptors originate from a newborn girl in good health.

A few counts support this clonotype. This chain connects TRBV6-2 or TRBV6-3 to TRBJ2-7; D is perhaps TRBD1 (5 bases). V lost 2 bases and J lost 2, with 13 bases in between. Per germline, CDR1 MNHEY and CDR2 SVGEGT. The length of the CDR3 is 15 residues. The CDR3 sequence: CASSYPRGPTYEQYF. DNA of the CDR3: TGTGCCAGCAGTTACCCTAGGGGCCCAACCTACGAGCAGTACTTC.

The chain couples TRBV6-5 to TRBJ2-1; 8 positions agree with TRBD1. This CDR3 comprises 12 residues. The V gene end was trimmed by 6 bases and the J gene end by 8 bases; junction bases not matched to a gene: 3. The germline V gene encodes CDR1 MNHEY and CDR2 SVGAGI. Here the CDR3 reads CASSHRGYEQFF. The CDR3 bases are TGTGCCAGCAGCCACAGGGGGTATGAGCAGTTCTTC.

The rearrangement links TRBV20-1 to TRBJ1-1; D gene ambiguous. This CDR3 has 9 residues. CDR1 and CDR2 from the germline V gene are DFQATT and SNEGSKA (reference sequence). The V and J ends lost 3 bases and 9 bases respectively, with 5 bases between them. As DNA, the CDR3 is TGCAGTGCTAGGCGAAAAGCTTTCTTT. Protein product: CSARRKAFF.

This clonotype appeared a few times. V is TRBV6-5 and J is TRBJ1-6; 7 bases align to TRBD1. Unmatched junction bases numbered 10, after V lost 5 bases and J lost 9 bases. The germline CDR1 and CDR2 sequences are MNHEY and SVGAGI. The CDR3 covers 15 residues. The CDR3 spells CASSQLTGPRSPLHF. As DNA, the CDR3 is TGTGCCAGCAGTCAACTGACAGGGCCTCGTTCACCCCTCCACTTT.

The J gene is TRBJ2-1, the V gene TRBV2, with TRBD2 identical over 7 bases. V was pared by 1 base and J by 7 bases, with 10 bases of the junction left unmatched. This CDR3 is 16 amino acids long. CDR1 and CDR2 (germline): SNHLY, FYNNEI. In DNA form, the CDR3 reads TGTGCCAGCAGTGAAGGCCGACTAGCCGGGTTGAATGAGCAGTTCTTC. Residues: CASSEGRLAGLNEQFF.

CDR3 residues: CASSWGLGFYEQYF. The CDR3 DNA is TGCGCCAGCAGTTGGGGACTAGGATTCTACGAGCAGTACTTC. V and J are TRBV5-1 and TRBJ2-7; 8 bases fit TRBD2. The CDR3 has 14 amino acids. Germline V gene sequence: CDR1 SGHRS, CDR2 YFSETQ. V lost 5 bases and J lost 3; bases outside the gene matches: 7.

This clonotype was seen a few times. The chain combines TRBV10-3 with TRBJ1-1, with D hard to call. Per germline, CDR1 ENHRY and CDR2 SYGVKD. V was shortened by 7 bases and J by 1 base, with 7 bases between the two germline ends. The CDR3 is 12 residues long. CDR3 region: CAIKAGNTEAFF. The DNA for the CDR3 is TGTGCCATCAAGGCAGGGAACACTGAAGCTTTCTTT.

The chain carries TRBV7-9 and TRBJ2-3; D is unresolved. Between the trimmed V and J ends, which lost 5 bases and 4 bases, there was a span of 22 bases. Germline V gene data show CDR1 as SEHNR and CDR2 as FQNEAQ (reference sequence). This CDR3 has 17 amino acids. The CDR3 DNA reads TGTGCCAGCAGCCGTAAATTAGAACCAACGACCCCAGATACGCAGTATTTT. Protein product: CASSRKLEPTTPDTQYF.

The rearrangement links TRBV9 to TRBJ2-1, with TRBD1 identical over 7 bases. CDR1 is SGDLS, CDR2 YYNGEE, per germline. J lost 12 bases, V lost 0 bases, and 9 bases had no gene match. This CDR3 comprises 14 residues. CDR3 amino acids: CASSVVPLSGGQFF. DNA of the CDR3: TGTGCCAGCAGCGTAGTCCCCTTGTCAGGGGGGCAGTTCTTC.

This rearrangement joins TRBV12-3 or TRBV12-4 to TRBJ2-3; 14 nucleotides line up with TRBD2. V dropped 3 bases and J dropped 0; count of bases not matched to a gene: 5. The CDR3 spans 18 residues. DNA of the CDR3: TGTGCCAGCAGTTTCGGACTAGCGGGGGGCTATAGCACAGATACGCAGTATTTT. It encodes CASSFGLAGGYSTDTQYF.

The gene calls are TRBV6-6 and TRBJ1-4; 7 bases line up with TRBD1. The V gene end was trimmed by 2 bases and the J gene end by 0 bases; junction bases not matched to a gene: 0. Per the germline V gene, CDR1 is MNHNY and CDR2 is SVGAGI (reference sequence). The CDR3 extends over 15 amino acids. The CDR3 bases are TGTGCCAGCAGTTACGGGACAGCAACTAATGAAAAACTGTTTTTT. It yields the protein CASSYGTATNEKLFF.

This chain joins TRBV2 and TRBJ2-7; D remains ambiguous. There are 13 residues in the CDR3. Trimming removed 6 bases from V and 3 bases from J, with 12 bases in between. Germline V gene data show CDR1 as SNHLY and CDR2 as FYNNEI. The CDR3 here is CASRLESGYEQYF. DNA of the CDR3: TGTGCCAGCAGACTCGAGTCCGGCTACGAGCAGTACTTC.

The chain joins TRBV27 to TRBJ2-2; tentative D call: TRBD2 (5 bases). The CDR3 has 13 amino acids. Germline CDR1 MNHEY, CDR2 SMNVEV (reference sequence). The V end was cut by 5 bases, the J end by 7 bases, with 11 bases between. CDR3 DNA sequence: TGTGCCAGCAGTAGCGGCGGAATCGGGGAGCTGTTTTTT. This translates into CASSSGGIGELFF.

The table lists this clonotype with a few counts. The chain joins TRBV7-9 to TRBJ2-7; possible D gene TRBD2, 6 bases. This CDR3 has 13 amino acids. The germline gives CDR1 SEHNR, CDR2 FQNEAQ (reference sequence). Trimming left V 6 bases short and J 6 bases short, with 15 bases between. CDR3 amino acids: CASRSGRSGEQYF. DNA for the CDR3: TGTGCCAGCAGATCCGGGAGATCAGGCGAGCAGTACTTC. Full variable domain (missing parts from reference TRBV7-9 and TRBJ2-7): DTGVSQNPRHKITKRGQNVTFRCDPISEHNRLYWYRQTLGQGPEFLTYFQNEAQLEKSRLLSDRFSAERPKGSFSTLEIQRTEQGDSAMYLCASRSGRSGEQYFGPGTRLTVT.

The CDR3 region has the DNA TGTGCCAGCAGGCTCGACAGGGGTTTTTACGAGCAGTACTTC. Translation gives CASRLDRGFYEQYF. The V call is TRBV7-2, the J call TRBJ2-7; 8 nucleotides line up with TRBD1. This CDR3 has 14 residues. Trimming removed 6 bases from V and 4 bases from J; junction bases left unmatched: 8. Per germline, CDR1 SGHTA and CDR2 FQGNSA.

The chain has TRBV6-1 and TRBJ2-4; TRBD1 agrees at 7 bases. The assigned J gene may be wrong: the sequence end matches TRBJ2-7 better. Germline V gene sequence: CDR1 MNHNS, CDR2 SASEGT. The CDR3 length is 14 residues. The chain's CDR3 is CASTATGNTYEQYF. The CDR3 DNA is TGTGCCAGCACGGCGACAGGGAACACCTACGAGCAGTACTTC.

The chain recombines TRBV4-2 with TRBJ1-5, with D maybe TRBD1 (6 bases). The CDR3 covers 14 residues. Deletions cut 1 base from V and 7 bases from J, with 11 bases between. Germline assignment: CDR1 LGHNA and CDR2 YNFKEQ. The DNA of the CDR3 is TGTGCCAGCAGCCAAGGGGGGCGGGGGCAGCCCCAGCATTTT. It encodes CASSQGGRGQPQHF.

The genes are TRBV20-1 and TRBJ1-5; 9 bases line up with TRBD1. CDR1 is DFQATT and CDR2 is SNEGSKA in the germline V gene (reference sequence). With 1 base clipped from V and 4 bases from J, the junction kept 8 bases outside the gene matches. This CDR3 has 16 residues. This CDR3 is CSARAPQTGGNQPQHF. CDR3 coding DNA: TGCAGTGCTAGAGCCCCTCAGACAGGGGGGAATCAGCCCCAGCATTTT.

CDR3 nucleotides: TGTGCCAGCAACCCCTTCCCGGGGCAGCAGTTCTTC. This codes for CASNPFPGQQFF. This sequence joins TRBV11-1 and TRBJ2-1, with D perhaps being TRBD1 or TRBD2 (5 bases each). V lost 7 bases and J lost 11, with 15 bases in between. Looked up from germline, CDR1 is SGHAT and CDR2 is FQDESV (reference sequence). The CDR3 is made up of 12 amino acids. The whole variable domain, remainder taken from reference TRBV11-1 and TRBJ2-1, is EAEVAQSPRYKITEKSQAVAFWCDPISGHATLYWYRQILGQGPELLVQFQDESVVDDSQLPKDRFSAERLKGVDSTLKIQPAELGDSAMYLCASNPFPGQQFFGPGTRLTVL.

The chain links TRBV28 to TRBJ2-7; D is unresolved. The length of the CDR3 is 13 residues. Between the trimmed V and J ends, which lost 4 bases and 0 bases, there was a span of 7 bases. CDR1 is MDHEN, CDR2 SYDVKM, per germline. CDR3 loop: CASSYVTSYEQYF. The CDR3 DNA is TGTGCCAGCAGTTACGTGACCTCCTACGAGCAGTACTTC.

This clonotype was detected a few times. A single base separates this from a much larger clone, so it may be a read error. The V call is TRBV24-1, the J call TRBJ2-1, with 7 positions matching TRBD1. The length of the CDR3 is 12 residues. Looked up from germline, CDR1 is KGHDR and CDR2 is SFDVKD. V trimming: 8 bases; J trimming: 3 bases; junction bases outside the gene matches: 0. The chain's CDR3 is CATTGGYNEQFF. Here the CDR3 DNA reads TGTGCCACCACAGGGGGCTACAATGAGCAGTTCTTC.